This paragraph covers one T cell receptor (beta chain) sequence. Measured with immunoSEQ multiplex PCR; TCRdb has only the in-frame clones, and not every one. The sample includes 81,000 or so clones, about 90% of them seen just once. This sample was included in a study of OX40 agonist ivuxolimab in advanced cancers. This TCR was sampled from an adult with an advanced solid tumor such as melanoma, head and neck, liver or kidney cancer. Sequenced here: CD4+ or CD8+ T cells sorted from blood, sampled in a trial of the OX40 agonist ivuxolimab.

The chain's CDR3 is CASSWGEGVNTEAFF. In DNA, the CDR3 is TGTGCCAGCAGCTGGGGGGAGGGGGTAAACACTGAAGCTTTCTTT. The gene calls are TRBV25-1 and TRBJ1-1; D perhaps matches TRBD1 (6 bases). The CDR3 runs 15 residues. Germline loops: CDR1 MGHDK, CDR2 SYGVNS. V lost 6 bases, J lost 2 bases, and 16 bases lay in between.